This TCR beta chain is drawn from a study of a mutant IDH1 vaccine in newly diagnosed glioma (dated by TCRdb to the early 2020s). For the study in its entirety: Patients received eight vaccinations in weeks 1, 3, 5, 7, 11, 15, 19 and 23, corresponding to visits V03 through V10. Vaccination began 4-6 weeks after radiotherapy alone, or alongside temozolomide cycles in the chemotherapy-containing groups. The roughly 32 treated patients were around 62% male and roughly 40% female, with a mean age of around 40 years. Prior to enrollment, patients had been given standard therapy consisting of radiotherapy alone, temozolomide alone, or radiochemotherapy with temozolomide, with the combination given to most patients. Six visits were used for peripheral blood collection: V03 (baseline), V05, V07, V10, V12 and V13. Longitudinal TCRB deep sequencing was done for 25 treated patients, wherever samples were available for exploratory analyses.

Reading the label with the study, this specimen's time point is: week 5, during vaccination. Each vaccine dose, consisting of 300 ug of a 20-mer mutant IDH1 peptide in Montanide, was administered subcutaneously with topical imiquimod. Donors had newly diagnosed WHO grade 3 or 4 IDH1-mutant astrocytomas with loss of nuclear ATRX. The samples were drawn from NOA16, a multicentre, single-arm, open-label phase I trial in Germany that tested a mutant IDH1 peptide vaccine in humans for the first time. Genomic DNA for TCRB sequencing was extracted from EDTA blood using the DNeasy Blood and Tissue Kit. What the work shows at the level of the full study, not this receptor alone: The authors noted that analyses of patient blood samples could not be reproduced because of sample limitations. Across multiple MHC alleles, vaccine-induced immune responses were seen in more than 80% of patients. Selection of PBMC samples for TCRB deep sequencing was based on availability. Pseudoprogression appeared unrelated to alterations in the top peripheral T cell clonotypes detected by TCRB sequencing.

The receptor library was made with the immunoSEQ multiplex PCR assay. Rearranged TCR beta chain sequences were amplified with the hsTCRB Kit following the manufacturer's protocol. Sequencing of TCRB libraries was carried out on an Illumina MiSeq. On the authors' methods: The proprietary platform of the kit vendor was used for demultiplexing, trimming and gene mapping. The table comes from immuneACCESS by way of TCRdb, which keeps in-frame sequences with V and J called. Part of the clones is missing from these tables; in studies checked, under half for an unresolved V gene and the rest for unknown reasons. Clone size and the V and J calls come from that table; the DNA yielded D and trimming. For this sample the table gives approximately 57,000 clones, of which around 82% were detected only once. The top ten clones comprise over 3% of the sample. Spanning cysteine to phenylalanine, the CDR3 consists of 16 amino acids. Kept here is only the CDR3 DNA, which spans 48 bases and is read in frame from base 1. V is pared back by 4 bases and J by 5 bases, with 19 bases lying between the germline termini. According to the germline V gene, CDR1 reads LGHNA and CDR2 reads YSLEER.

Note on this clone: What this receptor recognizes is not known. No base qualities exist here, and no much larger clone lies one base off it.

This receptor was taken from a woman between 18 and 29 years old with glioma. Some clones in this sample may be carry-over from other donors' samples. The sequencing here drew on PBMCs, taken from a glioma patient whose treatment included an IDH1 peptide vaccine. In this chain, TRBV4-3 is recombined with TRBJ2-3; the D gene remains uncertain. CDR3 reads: CASSPHLEPVEDTQYF. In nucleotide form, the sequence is TGCGCCAGCAGCCCCCACCTCGAACCTGTCGAAGATACGCAGTATTTT.